This TCR beta chain appears in the sequencing data of a study of PD-1 blockade in classical Hodgkin lymphoma (TCRdb year 2020). For the study in its entirety: Nivolumab dosing was 3 mg/kg intravenously every 2 weeks, continuing until either disease progression or unacceptable toxicity. The study used TCR beta sequencing and CyTOF to define a peripheral blood immune signature of response to PD-1 blockade in classical Hodgkin lymphoma.

Paper-wide results and their limitations: The study was restricted to a single clinical trial cohort, and the causes of repertoire differences, possibly disease activity or prior therapy, were left undefined. A significant rise by C4D1 was seen in CD4+ but not CD8+ TCR diversity (p=0.0027 vs p=0.16), with the rise being most apparent in complete responders (p=0.02). Trial patients with a complete response had baseline diversity similar to that of newly diagnosed patients, while partial responders and progressors had significantly lower diversity. Baseline TCR diversity was reported to be lower in newly diagnosed patients than in healthy donors and to be lower still in relapsed/refractory patients. Patients starting nivolumab less than 1 year after ASCT had lower diversity and were excluded from later analyses to avoid confounding by immune reconstitution.

On this clone itself: This receptor's antigen is unknown. No quality values exist for individual bases; no much larger clone is one base distant.

The Qiagen DNeasy kit was used to extract genomic DNA from unsorted PBMCs and from the negatively selected CD4+ and CD8+ fractions. TCR beta CDR3 regions were amplified by immunoSEQ multiplex PCR using primers annealing to V and J segments. A synthetic immune receptor repertoire was used to minimize amplification bias, and any residual bias was removed computationally once sequencing was done. The original methods were these. Repertoire diversity was quantified as the Shannon entropy index using custom Python scripts. The unsorted, CD4+ and CD8+ repertoires were each analyzed separately, with the exception of combined analyses, where CD4+ and CD8+ sequences were merged in silico. A clone was considered expanded if an increase in frequency of at least 2-fold after treatment relative to C1D1 was found, and a pseudocount of 0.5 was applied to clones undetected at baseline. Clones with 0 or 1 copy at C1D1 were classified as singleton clones, and clones with 2 or more copies were classified as non-singleton clones. By matching protein sequences in sorted samples from the same patient, clones expanded in unsorted samples were annotated as CD4+, CD8+ or unknown. Diversity changes from C1D1 to C4D1 were tested in paired samples using Wilcoxon tests. TCRdb stores this immuneACCESS table with in-frame sequences only. Part of the clones is absent; in the studies checked, under half of the shortfall reflects unresolved V genes, and no reason is known for the rest. V and J calls and clone size come straight from that table; D and trimming were deduced from the DNA. This sample lists over 25,000 clones; roughly 70% were detected once. The top ten clonotypes cover 12% to 15% of the sample.

The time point label of this sample denotes: cycle 2 day 1 (C2D1) of nivolumab. Relapse after autologous stem cell transplantation had occurred in all trial patients, and cohorts A, B and C were distinguished by prior brentuximab vedotin exposure. The trial cohort was composed of 55 to 65 patients with relapsed/refractory classical Hodgkin lymphoma, for whom complete response, partial response or progressive disease was recorded as best overall response. Single-agent nivolumab was administered to trial patients in the multi-cohort phase II CheckMate 205 trial. An independent review committee assessed best overall response by applying the 2007 International Working Group response criteria. Trial PBMCs were collected just before the start of nivolumab (C1D1) and during therapy at cycle 2 day 1 and cycle 4 day 1. After peripheral blood was drawn into 8 mL Vacutainer Cell Preparation Tubes, PBMCs were isolated by centrifugation and then cryopreserved.

The sequencing here drew on peripheral blood mononuclear cells (PBMCs), taken before the second cycle of nivolumab. The clonotype comes from a human donor with classical Hodgkin lymphoma.

DNA sequence: TGTGCCAGCAGCGGAATAGAGACAGTGTTTGGCTACACCTTC. Its translation reads: CASSGIETVFGYTF. This sequence uses TRBV7-9 and TRBJ1-2; TRBD1 is a weak D gene call, 5 bases matching. The CDR3 goes from the cysteine to the phenylalanine over 14 residues. Solely the CDR3 DNA is kept, with 42 bases framed from the first base. CDR1 SEHNR and CDR2 FQNEAQ are derived from the germline V gene (reference sequence). Between the V and J ends, shortened by 5 bases and 7 bases respectively, the junction contains 17 bases.